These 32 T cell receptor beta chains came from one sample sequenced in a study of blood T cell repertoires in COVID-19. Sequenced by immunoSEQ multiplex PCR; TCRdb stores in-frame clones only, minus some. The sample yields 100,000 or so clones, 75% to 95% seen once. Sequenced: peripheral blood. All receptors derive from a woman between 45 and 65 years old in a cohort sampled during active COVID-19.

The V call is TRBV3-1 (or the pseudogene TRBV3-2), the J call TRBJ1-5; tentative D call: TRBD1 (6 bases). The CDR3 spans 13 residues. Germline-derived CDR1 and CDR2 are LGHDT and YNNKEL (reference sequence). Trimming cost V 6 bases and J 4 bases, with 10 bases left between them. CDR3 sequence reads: CASSRTANQPQHF. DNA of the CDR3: TGTGCCAGCAGTCGGACAGCTAATCAGCCCCAGCATTTT.

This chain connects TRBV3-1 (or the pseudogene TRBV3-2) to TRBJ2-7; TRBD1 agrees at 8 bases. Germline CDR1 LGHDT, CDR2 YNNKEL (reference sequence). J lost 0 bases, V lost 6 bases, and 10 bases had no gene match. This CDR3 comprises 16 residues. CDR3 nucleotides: TGTGCCAGCAGGCGGGGACAGGCCAGGGGCTCCTACGAGCAGTACTTC. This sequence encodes CASRRGQARGSYEQYF.

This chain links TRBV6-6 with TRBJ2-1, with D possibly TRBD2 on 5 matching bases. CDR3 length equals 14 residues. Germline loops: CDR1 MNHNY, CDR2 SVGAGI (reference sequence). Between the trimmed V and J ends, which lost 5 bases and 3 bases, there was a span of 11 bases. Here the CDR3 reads CASSGLASYNEQFF. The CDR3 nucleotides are TGTGCCAGCAGTGGGCTAGCTAGCTACAATGAGCAGTTCTTC.

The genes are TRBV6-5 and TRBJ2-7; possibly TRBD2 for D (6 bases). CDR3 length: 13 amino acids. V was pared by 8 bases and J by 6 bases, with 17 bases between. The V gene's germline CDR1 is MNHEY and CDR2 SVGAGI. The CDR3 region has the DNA TGTGCCAGCCGGATGGGGGGTTCTGTCGAGCAGTACTTC. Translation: CASRMGGSVEQYF.

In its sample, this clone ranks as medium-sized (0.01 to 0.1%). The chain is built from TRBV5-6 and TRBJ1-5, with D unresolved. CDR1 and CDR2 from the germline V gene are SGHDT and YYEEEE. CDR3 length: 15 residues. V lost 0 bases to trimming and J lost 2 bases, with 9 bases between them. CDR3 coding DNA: TGTGCCAGCAGCTTGGGAGGATTTGGCAATCAGCCCCAGCATTTT. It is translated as CASSLGGFGNQPQHF.

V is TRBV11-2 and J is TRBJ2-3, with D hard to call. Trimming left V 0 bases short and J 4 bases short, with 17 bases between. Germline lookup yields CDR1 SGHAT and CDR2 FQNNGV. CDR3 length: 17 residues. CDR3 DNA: TGTGCCAGCAGCTTAGATTGGCGTGGGCTGGGCGCAGATACGCAGTATTTT. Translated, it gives CASSLDWRGLGADTQYF.

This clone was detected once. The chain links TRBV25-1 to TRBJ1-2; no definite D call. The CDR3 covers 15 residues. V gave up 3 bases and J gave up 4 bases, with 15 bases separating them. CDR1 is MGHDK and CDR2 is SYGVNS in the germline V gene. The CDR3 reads CASSDRHPRGYGYTF. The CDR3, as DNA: TGTGCCAGCAGTGACCGACACCCCCGGGGCTATGGCTACACCTTC.

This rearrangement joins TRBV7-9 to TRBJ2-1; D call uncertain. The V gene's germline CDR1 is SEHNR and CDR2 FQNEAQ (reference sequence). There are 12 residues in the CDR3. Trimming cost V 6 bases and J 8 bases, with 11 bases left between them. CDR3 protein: CASRRTVDEQFF. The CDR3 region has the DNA TGTGCCAGCAGACGAACAGTTGATGAGCAGTTCTTC.

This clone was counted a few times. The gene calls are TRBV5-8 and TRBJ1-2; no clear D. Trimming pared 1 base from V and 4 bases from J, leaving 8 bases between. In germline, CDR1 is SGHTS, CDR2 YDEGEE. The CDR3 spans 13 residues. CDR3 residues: CASSLSRFYGYTF. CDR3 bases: TGTGCCAGCAGCTTGTCGCGGTTCTATGGCTACACCTTC.

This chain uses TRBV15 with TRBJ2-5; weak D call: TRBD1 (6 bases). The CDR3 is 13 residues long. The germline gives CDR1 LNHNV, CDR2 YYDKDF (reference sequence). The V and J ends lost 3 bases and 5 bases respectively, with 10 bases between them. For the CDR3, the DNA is TGTGCCACCAGCAGGGACAGTGGGGAGACCCAGTACTTC. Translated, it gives CATSRDSGETQYF.

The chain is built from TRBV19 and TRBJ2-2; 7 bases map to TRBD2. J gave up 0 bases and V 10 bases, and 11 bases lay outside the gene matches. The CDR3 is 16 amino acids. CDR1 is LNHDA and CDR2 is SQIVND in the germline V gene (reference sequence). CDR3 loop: CATWELANTNTGELFF. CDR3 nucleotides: TGTGCCACCTGGGAACTAGCGAACACGAACACCGGGGAGCTGTTTTTT.

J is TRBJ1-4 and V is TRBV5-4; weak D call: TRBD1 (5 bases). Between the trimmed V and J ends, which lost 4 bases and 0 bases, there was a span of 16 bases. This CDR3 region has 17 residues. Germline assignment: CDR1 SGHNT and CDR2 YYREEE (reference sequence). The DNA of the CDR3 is TGTGCCAGCAGCCCGGGCGCTCAGGGTGCAACTAATGAAAAACTGTTTTTT. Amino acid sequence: CASSPGAQGATNEKLFF.

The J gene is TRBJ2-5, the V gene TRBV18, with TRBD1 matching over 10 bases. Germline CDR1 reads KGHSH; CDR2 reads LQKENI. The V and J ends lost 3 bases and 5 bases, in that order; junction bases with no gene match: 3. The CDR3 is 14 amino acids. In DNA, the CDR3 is TGTGCCAGCTCACCGGGACAGGGGAGGGAGACCCAGTACTTC. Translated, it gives CASSPGQGRETQYF. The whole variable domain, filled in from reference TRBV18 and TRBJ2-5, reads NAGVMQNPRHLVRRRGQEARLRCSPMKGHSHVYWYRQLPEEGLKFMVYLQKENIIDESGMPKERFSAEFPKEGPSILRIQQVVRGDSAAYFCASSPGQGRETQYFGPGTRLLVL.

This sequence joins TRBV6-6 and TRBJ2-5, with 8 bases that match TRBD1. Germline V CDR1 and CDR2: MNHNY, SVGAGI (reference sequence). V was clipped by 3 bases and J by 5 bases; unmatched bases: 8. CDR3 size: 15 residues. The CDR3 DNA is TGTGCCAGCAGTTATAAAGGGACAGGTTTGGAGACCCAGTACTTC. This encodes CASSYKGTGLETQYF.

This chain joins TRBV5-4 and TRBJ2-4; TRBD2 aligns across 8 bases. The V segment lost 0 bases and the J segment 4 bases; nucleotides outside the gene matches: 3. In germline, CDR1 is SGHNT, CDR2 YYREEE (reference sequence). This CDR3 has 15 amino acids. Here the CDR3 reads CASSLGTSRKNIQYF. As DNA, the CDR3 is TGTGCCAGCAGCTTGGGGACTAGCAGAAAAAACATTCAGTACTTC.

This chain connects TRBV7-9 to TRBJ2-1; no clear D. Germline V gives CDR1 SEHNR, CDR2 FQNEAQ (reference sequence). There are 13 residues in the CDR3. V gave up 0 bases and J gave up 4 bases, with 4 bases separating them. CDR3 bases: TGTGCCAGCAGCTTAGCCCCTTACAATGAGCAGTTCTTC. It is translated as CASSLAPYNEQFF.

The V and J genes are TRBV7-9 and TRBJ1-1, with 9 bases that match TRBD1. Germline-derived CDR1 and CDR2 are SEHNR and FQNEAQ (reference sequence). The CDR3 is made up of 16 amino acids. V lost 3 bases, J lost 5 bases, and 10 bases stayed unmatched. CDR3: CASSFSPVGQGTEAFF. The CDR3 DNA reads TGTGCCAGCAGCTTTTCCCCCGTGGGACAGGGAACTGAAGCTTTCTTT.

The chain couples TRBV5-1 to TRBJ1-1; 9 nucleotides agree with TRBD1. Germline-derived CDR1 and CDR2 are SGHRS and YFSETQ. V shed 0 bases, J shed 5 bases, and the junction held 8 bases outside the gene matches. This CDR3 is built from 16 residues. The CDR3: CASSLAPDRGWTEAFF. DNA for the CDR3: TGCGCCAGCAGCTTGGCCCCGGACAGGGGCTGGACTGAAGCTTTCTTT.

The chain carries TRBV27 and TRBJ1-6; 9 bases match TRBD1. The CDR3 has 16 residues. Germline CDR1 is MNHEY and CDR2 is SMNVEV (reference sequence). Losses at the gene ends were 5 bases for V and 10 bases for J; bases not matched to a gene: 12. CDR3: CASSPQGALGGSPLHF. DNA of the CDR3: TGTGCCAGCAGTCCACAGGGGGCATTGGGGGGATCACCCCTCCACTTT.

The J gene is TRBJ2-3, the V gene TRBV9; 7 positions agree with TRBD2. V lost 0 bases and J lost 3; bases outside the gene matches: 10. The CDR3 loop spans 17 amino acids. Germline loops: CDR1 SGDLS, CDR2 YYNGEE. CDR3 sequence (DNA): TGTGCCAGCAGCGTAGGACGGGAGCGGGATTTTACAGATACGCAGTATTTT. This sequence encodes CASSVGRERDFTDTQYF.

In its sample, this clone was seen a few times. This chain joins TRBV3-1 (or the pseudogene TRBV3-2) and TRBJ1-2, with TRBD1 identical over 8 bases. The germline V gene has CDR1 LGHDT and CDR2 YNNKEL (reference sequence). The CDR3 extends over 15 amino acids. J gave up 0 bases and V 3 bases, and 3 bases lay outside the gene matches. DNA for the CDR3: TGTGCCAGCAGCCAGGGGACAGGCGCTAACTATGGCTACACCTTC. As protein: CASSQGTGANYGYTF.

For the CDR3, the DNA is TGCGCCAGCAGCTTGGCAGGCCCCTACAATGAGCAGTTCTTC. Protein: CASSLAGPYNEQFF. V and J are TRBV5-1 and TRBJ2-1; D gene uncertain. Germline-derived CDR1 and CDR2 are SGHRS and YFSETQ. The V end lost 0 bases, the J end lost 2 bases, and 6 bases lay between the germline ends. The CDR3 sequence is 14 residues long.

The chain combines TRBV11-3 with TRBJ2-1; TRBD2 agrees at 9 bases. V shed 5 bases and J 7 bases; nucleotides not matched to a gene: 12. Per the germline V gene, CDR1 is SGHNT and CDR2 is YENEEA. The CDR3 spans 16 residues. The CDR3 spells CASSLPSGRRRNEQFF. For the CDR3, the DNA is TGTGCCAGCAGCCTCCCAAGCGGGAGGAGGAGGAATGAGCAGTTCTTC.

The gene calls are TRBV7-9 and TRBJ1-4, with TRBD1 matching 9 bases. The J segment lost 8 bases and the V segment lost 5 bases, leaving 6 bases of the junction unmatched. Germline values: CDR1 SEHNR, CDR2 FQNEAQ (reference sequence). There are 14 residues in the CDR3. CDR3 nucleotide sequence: TGTGCCAGCAGCCGACAGGGGGGGTCGGAAAAACTGTTTTTT. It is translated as CASSRQGGSEKLFF.

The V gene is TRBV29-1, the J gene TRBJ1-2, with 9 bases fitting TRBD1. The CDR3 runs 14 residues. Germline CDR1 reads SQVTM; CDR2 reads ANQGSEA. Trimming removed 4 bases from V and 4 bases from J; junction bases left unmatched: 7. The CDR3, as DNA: TGCAGCGTTGCCACGGGACAGGGCGGCTATGGCTACACCTTC. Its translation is CSVATGQGGYGYTF.

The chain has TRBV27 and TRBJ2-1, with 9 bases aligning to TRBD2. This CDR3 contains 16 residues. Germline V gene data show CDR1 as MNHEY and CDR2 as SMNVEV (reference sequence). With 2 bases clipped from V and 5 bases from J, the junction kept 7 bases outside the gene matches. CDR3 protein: CASSLRGLAGNNEQFF. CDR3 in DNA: TGTGCCAGCAGTTTAAGGGGCCTAGCGGGGAACAATGAGCAGTTCTTC.

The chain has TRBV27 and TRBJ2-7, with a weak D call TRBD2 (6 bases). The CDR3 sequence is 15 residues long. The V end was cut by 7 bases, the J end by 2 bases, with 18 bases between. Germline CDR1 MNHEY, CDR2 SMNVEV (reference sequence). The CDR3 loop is CASIRKIGGTYEQYF. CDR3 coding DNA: TGTGCCAGCATTCGAAAAATAGGCGGGACCTACGAGCAGTACTTC.

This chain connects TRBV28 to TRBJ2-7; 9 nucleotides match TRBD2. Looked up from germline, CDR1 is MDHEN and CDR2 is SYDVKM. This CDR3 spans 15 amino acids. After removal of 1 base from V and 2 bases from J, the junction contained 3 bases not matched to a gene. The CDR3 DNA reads TGTGCCAGCAGTTTATACCAGCGGGGGGCCTACGAGCAGTACTTC. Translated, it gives CASSLYQRGAYEQYF.

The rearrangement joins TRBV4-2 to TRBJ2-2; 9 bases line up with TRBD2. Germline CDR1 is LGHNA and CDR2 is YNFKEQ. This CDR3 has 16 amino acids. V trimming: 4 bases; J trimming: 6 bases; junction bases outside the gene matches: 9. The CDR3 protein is CASSPRSGGISGELFF. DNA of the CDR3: TGTGCCAGCAGCCCCAGGAGCGGGGGGATCTCCGGGGAGCTGTTTTTT.

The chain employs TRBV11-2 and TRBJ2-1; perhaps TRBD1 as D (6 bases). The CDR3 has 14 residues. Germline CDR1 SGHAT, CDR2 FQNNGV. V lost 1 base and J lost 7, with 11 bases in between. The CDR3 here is CASSLVGGRNEQFF. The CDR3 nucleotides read TGTGCCAGCAGCTTAGTTGGGGGCCGGAATGAGCAGTTCTTC.

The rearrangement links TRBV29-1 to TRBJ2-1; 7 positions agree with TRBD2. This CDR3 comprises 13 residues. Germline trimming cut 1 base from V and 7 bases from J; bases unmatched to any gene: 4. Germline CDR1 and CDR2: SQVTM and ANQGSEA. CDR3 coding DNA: TGCAGCGTTGAAGTCCAGGGAGGGAATGAGCAGTTCTTC. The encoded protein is CSVEVQGGNEQFF.

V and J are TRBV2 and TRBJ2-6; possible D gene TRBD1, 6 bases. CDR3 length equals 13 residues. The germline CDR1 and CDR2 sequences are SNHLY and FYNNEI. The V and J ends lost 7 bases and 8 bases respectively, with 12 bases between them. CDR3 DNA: TGTGCCAGCAAGCAGGGGCAGACCAACGTCCTGACTTTC. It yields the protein CASKQGQTNVLTF. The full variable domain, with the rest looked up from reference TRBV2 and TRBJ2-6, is EPEVTQTPSHQVTQMGQEVILRCVPISNHLYFYWYRQILGQKVEFLVSFYNNEISEKSEIFDDQFSVERPDGSNFTLKIRSTKLEDSAMYFCASKQGQTNVLTFGAGSRLTVL.